This T cell receptor (beta chain) emerged from a study of T cells in Graves' hyperthyroidism and ophthalmopathy. Whole-study results and caveats: Most clonotypes expanded in the thyroid (above 0.001) were also present in blood.

TCR beta CDR3 sequences were amplified from RNA transcripts. HTBI primers were employed in a first-round RT-PCR of the TCR CDR3. MiXCR, applied by TCRdb to the multiplex PCR reads, yields one record per CDR3 protein. The sample includes 350,000 or so distinct CDR3 sequences, 21% of them seen just once. Concerning this clonotype: Its cognate antigen is unknown. One junction end does not reproduce the germline sequence, and a read error may be involved.

Germline-derived CDR1 and CDR2 are LGHDT and YNNKEL (reference sequence). This CDR3 spans 13 amino acids. V is TRBV3-1 and J is TRBJ2-3; unclear D gene. The receptor was derived from a woman in her 50s with Graves' hyperthyroidism. Sequenced sample: blood. CDR3 DNA sequence: TGTGCCAGCAGCTTAGATAACACAGATGCGCAGTATTTT. It translates to CASSLDNTDAQYF.